These 23 T cell receptor beta chains share one sample of origin, sequenced in a study of shared clonotypes between healthy human individuals. Only in-frame clones appear in the TCRdb table, and some are missing; sequencing was by immunoSEQ multiplex PCR. Among 950,000 to 1,300,000 clones, more than 60% were seen once, and the ten largest hold about 1.5%. The sample comprised memory CD4+ T cells sorted from blood. Subset: CD45RA-negative fraction. Every receptor here comes from a young man in good health.

The rearrangement uses TRBV10-1 and TRBJ2-5; D tentatively fits TRBD1 or TRBD2 (5 bases each). The CDR3 extends over 16 amino acids. V was shortened by 3 bases and J by 4 bases, with 18 bases between the two germline ends. CDR1 WNHNN and CDR2 SYGVQD come from the germline V gene (reference sequence). DNA of the CDR3: TGCGCCAGCAGTGACCTGGCGGGCCCTGGGGCAGAGACCCAGTACTTC. It is translated as CASSDLAGPGAETQYF.

This chain uses TRBV5-1 with TRBJ2-5; TRBD1 matches at 9 bases. Germline loops: CDR1 SGHRS, CDR2 YFSETQ. J gave up 5 bases and V 4 bases, and 9 bases lay outside the gene matches. The CDR3 consists of 15 residues. The CDR3 loop is CASSPTGGTLETQYF. CDR3 sequence (DNA): TGCGCCAGCAGCCCGACAGGGGGTACGCTTGAGACCCAGTACTTC.

This rearrangement joins TRBV14 to TRBJ1-2, with D maybe TRBD1 (5 bases). Germline-derived CDR1 and CDR2 are SGHDN and FVKESK. The CDR3 has 14 residues. Trimming removed 0 bases from V and 4 bases from J, with 9 bases in between. This CDR3 is CASSQDPGPYGYTF. In DNA form, the CDR3 reads TGTGCCAGCAGCCAAGATCCGGGACCCTATGGCTACACCTTC.

This clone was observed a handful of times. This chain links TRBV7-2 with TRBJ2-3; D gene uncertain. The CDR3 covers 15 residues. Trimming removed 5 bases at V and 2 bases at J, with 14 bases between. The germline gives CDR1 SGHTA, CDR2 FQGNSA. The DNA of the CDR3 is TGTGCCAGCAGCCCGGGTGGAGCCAACACAGATACGCAGTATTTT. Amino acids: CASSPGGANTDTQYF.

The V gene is TRBV19, the J gene TRBJ1-2; 9 nucleotides match TRBD1. This CDR3 contains 13 residues. Germline-derived CDR1 and CDR2 are LNHDA and SQIVND (reference sequence). V lost 6 bases and J lost 8; bases outside the gene matches: 7. For the CDR3, the DNA is TGTGCCAGTAGGGACTGGACAGGGGAAGGCTACACCTTC. It codes for CASRDWTGEGYTF. The variable domain in full, completed from reference TRBV19 and TRBJ1-2, reads DGGITQSPKYLFRKEGQNVTLSCEQNLNHDAMYWYRQDPGQGLRLIYYSQIVNDFQKGDIAEGYSVSREKKESFPLTVTSAQKNPTAFYLCASRDWTGEGYTFGSGTRLTVV.

The chain joins TRBV28 to TRBJ1-3, with D uncertain. This CDR3 is built from 15 residues. Germline V gene sequence: CDR1 MDHEN, CDR2 SYDVKM. The ends were cut back, 6 bases at V and 0 bases at J, with 12 bases in the middle. In DNA, the CDR3 is TGTGCCAGCAGCCCATCTCTTTCCTCTGGAAACACCATATATTTT. Encoded protein: CASSPSLSSGNTIYF.

The chain recombines TRBV7-9 with TRBJ1-2, with TRBD1 matching over 8 bases. With V trimmed by 1 base and J by 4 bases, 8 bases remained unmatched. This CDR3 has 16 residues. Germline lookup yields CDR1 SEHNR and CDR2 FQNEAQ (reference sequence). The CDR3 DNA is TGTGCCAGCAGCTTAGAGGCGGACAGGGTAGGCTATGGCTACACCTTC. Translation gives CASSLEADRVGYGYTF.

The V call is TRBV27, the J call TRBJ2-5; D is uncertain. CDR1 MNHEY and CDR2 SMNVEV come from the germline V gene (reference sequence). Trimming removed 2 bases from V and 8 bases from J, with 15 bases in between. This CDR3 has 14 residues. CDR3 nucleotide sequence: TGTGCCAGCAGTTTACTGGAGCCTAAGAGTACCCAGTACTTC. This gives the protein CASSLLEPKSTQYF.

This chain joins TRBV2 and TRBJ1-6; D uncertain. Deletions cut 4 bases from V and 6 bases from J, with 13 bases between. The CDR3 is 15 amino acids. Germline assignment: CDR1 SNHLY and CDR2 FYNNEI. CDR3 in DNA: TGTGCCAGCAGTGGAGGGAACGTCGGTAATTCACCCCTCCACTTT. Translation gives CASSGGNVGNSPLHF.

The chain carries TRBV5-8 and TRBJ2-3, with 11 bases matching TRBD2. The germline V gene has CDR1 SGHTS and CDR2 YDEGEE. The CDR3 totals 17 residues. J was trimmed by 3 bases and V by 4 bases; bases with no gene match: 10. The CDR3 here is CASSKIVAGGRTDTQYF. The CDR3 DNA reads TGTGCCAGCAGCAAGATTGTAGCGGGAGGGAGGACAGATACGCAGTATTTT. Filled out from reference TRBV5-8 and TRBJ2-3, the complete variable domain reads EAGVTQSPTHLIKTRGQQATLRCSPISGHTSVYWYQQALGLGLQFLLWYDEGEERNRGNFPPRFSGRQFPNYSSELNVNALELEDSALYLCASSKIVAGGRTDTQYFGPGTRLTVL.

The chain couples TRBV28 to TRBJ1-4; tentative D call: TRBD1 (5 bases). The CDR3 totals 15 residues. V was pared by 5 bases and J by 8 bases, with 18 bases between. Germline assignment: CDR1 MDHEN and CDR2 SYDVKM. The CDR3 protein is CASSPSGTRDEKLFF. The CDR3 nucleotides read TGTGCCAGCAGTCCCTCCGGGACCCGGGACGAAAAACTGTTTTTT.

The rearrangement links TRBV10-1 to TRBJ2-1, with a weak D call TRBD2 (6 bases). Germline V CDR1 and CDR2: WNHNN, SYGVQD (reference sequence). Trimming took off 9 bases at V and 8 bases at J, with 17 bases between the two ends. This CDR3 contains 13 residues. CDR3: CASSRDSPYEQFF. CDR3 coding DNA: TGCGCCAGTTCCCGGGACTCCCCCTATGAGCAGTTCTTC.

The V gene is TRBV6-5, the J gene TRBJ1-1; D might be TRBD1 (5 bases). Germline V CDR1 and CDR2: MNHEY, SVGAGI. Trimming removed 5 bases at V and 3 bases at J, with 7 bases between. The CDR3 consists of 12 residues. DNA for the CDR3: TGTGCCAGCAGTGGGACTTACACTGAAGCTTTCTTT. This codes for CASSGTYTEAFF.

This clone came up a few times. The CDR3 nucleotides are TGTGCCAGAAGCTTCACCGGGGTACGGGAGCAGTACTTC. It yields the protein CARSFTGVREQYF. The chain carries TRBV5-3 and TRBJ2-7; D might be TRBD2 (5 bases). TRBV5-3 is designated an ORF whose function remains uncertain. V lost 2 bases, J lost 7 bases, and 13 bases lay in between. The CDR3 runs to 13 residues.

The CDR3 coding sequence is TGTGCCTGGAGTTGGAGGAACACTGAAGCTTTCTTT. Amino acids: CAWSWRNTEAFF. The V gene is TRBV30, the J gene TRBJ1-1; D gene uncertain. Germline V gene sequence: CDR1 GTSNPN, CDR2 SVGIG (reference sequence). The CDR3 totals 12 residues. Deletions cut 2 bases from V and 1 base from J, with 5 bases between. Supplemented by reference TRBV30 and TRBJ1-1, the full variable domain reads SQTIHQWPATLVQPVGSPLSLECTVEGTSNPNLYWYRQAAGRGLQLLFYSVGIGQISSEVPQNLSASRPQDRQFILSSKKLLLSDSGFYLCAWSWRNTEAFFGQGTRLTVV.

This clone came up many times. This rearrangement joins TRBV9 to TRBJ2-6; a possible D gene is TRBD2 (5 bases). The CDR3 has 17 residues. From germline, CDR1 is SGDLS and CDR2 YYNGEE. V lost 0 bases and J lost 1, with 11 bases in between. CDR3 DNA sequence: TGTGCCAGCAGCGTAGCTAGCCCGCTATCTGGGGCCAACGTCCTGACTTTC. Protein: CASSVASPLSGANVLTF.

The V call is TRBV6-1, the J call TRBJ2-7; 12 bases are shared with TRBD1. Germline V gene data show CDR1 as MNHNS and CDR2 as SASEGT. V was clipped by 4 bases and J by 5 bases; unmatched bases: 6. CDR3 length equals 15 residues. CDR3 in amino acids: CASSARDRGRNEQYF. The CDR3 DNA reads as TGTGCCAGCAGTGCCCGGGACAGGGGGCGAAACGAGCAGTACTTC.

The rearrangement uses TRBV7-6 and TRBJ1-1; D unresolved. The CDR3 totals 15 residues. V dropped 1 base and J dropped 7 bases, with 16 bases sitting between them. The germline CDR1 and CDR2 sequences are SGHVS and FNYEAQ. This chain's CDR3 is CASSLEGGRPYEAFF. CDR3 nucleotides: TGTGCCAGCAGCTTAGAGGGAGGGCGTCCCTATGAAGCTTTCTTT.

The genes are TRBV7-2 and TRBJ2-5; D not certain. The germline V gene has CDR1 SGHTA and CDR2 FQGNSA. The CDR3 consists of 13 residues. Trimming removed 1 base from V and 5 bases from J, with 8 bases in between. The CDR3 loop is CASSLGVGETQYF. As DNA, the CDR3 is TGTGCCAGCAGCTTAGGGGTGGGGGAGACCCAGTACTTC.

This chain joins TRBV30 and TRBJ1-1; possible D gene TRBD1, 6 bases. This CDR3 has 17 residues. The V end lost 4 bases, the J end lost 1 base, and 22 bases lay between the germline ends. Germline CDR1 and CDR2: GTSNPN and SVGIG (reference sequence). CDR3 region: CAWTAGTPGKKNTEAFF. In DNA form, the CDR3 reads TGTGCCTGGACAGCCGGGACACCGGGAAAGAAGAACACTGAAGCTTTCTTT.

This clone was seen many times. This rearrangement joins TRBV4-1 to TRBJ2-4; 7 bases match TRBD2. Trimming removed 0 bases from V and 2 bases from J; junction bases left unmatched: 22. CDR1 MGHRA and CDR2 YSYEKL come from the germline V gene. This CDR3 spans 22 amino acids. CDR3 sequence: CASSQDLSRVAGLAVPKNIQYF. The CDR3 DNA reads as TGCGCCAGCAGCCAAGATCTTTCTCGAGTAGCGGGTCTGGCGGTCCCCAAAAACATTCAGTACTTC.

The rearrangement links TRBV6-5 to TRBJ2-1; 11 bases agree with TRBD2. The germline V gene has CDR1 MNHEY and CDR2 SVGAGI. V lost 2 bases to trimming and J lost 9 bases; unmatched junction nucleotides: 6. The CDR3 consists of 15 residues. CDR3 amino acids: CASSYKASGRFEQFF. The CDR3 region has the DNA TGTGCCAGCAGTTACAAGGCTAGCGGGAGGTTTGAGCAGTTCTTC.

The rearrangement joins TRBV5-6 to TRBJ2-7; TRBD1 is a possible D gene (5 bases). Trimming stripped 3 bases from V and 2 bases from J, with 12 bases between. CDR1 is SGHDT, CDR2 YYEEEE, per germline. The CDR3 runs 14 residues. CDR3 DNA: TGTGCCAGCAGCTCAGGCAGGGCGACCTACGAGCAGTACTTC. It translates to CASSSGRATYEQYF.